This entry lists 25 T cell receptor beta chains sequenced from one sample in a study of T cells after yellow fever vaccination. MiXCR, run by TCRdb on the 5' RACE reads, gives a single entry per CDR3 protein. The table lists approximately 300,000 distinct CDR3 sequences, 10% to 15% of them singletons, with about 0.51% in the top ten. The material was CD4+ T cells sorted from PBMCs, obtained 45 days after the yellow fever booster vaccination. The source is a man younger than 40 who received the YFV17D yellow fever vaccine.

The chain employs TRBV28 and TRBJ2-2; TRBD1 matches at 7 bases. Germline V gene lookup returns CDR1 MDHEN and CDR2 SYDVKM. The ends lost 6 bases at V and 5 bases at J; junction bases unmatched: 12. CDR3 size: 16 residues. The CDR3, as DNA: TGTGCCAGCAGATGGAGAGGGACAGCCATGACCGGGGAGCTGTTTTTT. Its protein product is CASRWRGTAMTGELFF.

In this sample, this clonotype turned up many times. V usage is TRBV20-1 and J usage is TRBJ2-3; 7 nucleotides align to TRBD2. The germline V gene has CDR1 DFQATT and CDR2 SNEGSKA (reference sequence). The CDR3 contains 14 residues. V was pared by 0 bases and J by 6 bases, with 6 bases of the junction left unmatched. The CDR3 sequence: CSARDERDWDTQYF. CDR3 nucleotides: TGCAGTGCTAGAGATGAGCGGGATTGGGATACGCAGTATTTT.

The J gene is TRBJ2-3, the V gene TRBV4-3, with D maybe TRBD1 (5 bases). Trimming removed 1 base from V and 4 bases from J, with 18 bases in between. Per germline, CDR1 LGHNA and CDR2 YSLEER. CDR3 length: 17 amino acids. The CDR3 DNA reads as TGCGCCAGCAGCCAAGGGTTGCAGGGTTTTCTCGCAGATACGCAGTATTTT. It encodes CASSQGLQGFLADTQYF.

V usage is TRBV30 and J usage is TRBJ2-5, with TRBD2 identical over 10 bases. The CDR3 is 17 amino acids. Germline values: CDR1 GTSNPN, CDR2 SVGIG (reference sequence). The V and J ends lost 1 base and 5 bases, in that order; junction bases with no gene match: 13. CDR3 region: CAWSGLRTSGGGETQYF. Written as DNA, the CDR3 is TGTGCCTGGAGTGGCCTACGGACTAGCGGAGGGGGGGAGACCCAGTACTTC.

This clonotype was seen only a few times. The chain links TRBV6-6 to TRBJ1-1, with a weak D call TRBD1 (6 bases). There are 12 residues in the CDR3. V lost 7 bases, J lost 2 bases, and 8 bases lay in between. Looked up from germline, CDR1 is MNHNY and CDR2 is SVGAGI (reference sequence). This chain's CDR3 is CASTDSNTEAFF. The CDR3 nucleotides are TGTGCCAGCACGGACAGCAACACTGAAGCTTTCTTT.

This chain connects TRBV4-3 to TRBJ2-7; D may be TRBD1 (6 bases). There are 15 residues in the CDR3. The V and J ends lost 1 base and 4 bases respectively, with 14 bases between them. Germline V gene data show CDR1 as LGHNA and CDR2 as YSLEER. CDR3 in amino acids: CASSQAAGVGYEQYF. The CDR3 DNA sequence: TGCGCCAGCAGCCAAGCCGCAGGGGTTGGGTACGAGCAGTACTTC.

This clonotype was detected only a few times. This rearrangement joins TRBV19 to TRBJ2-5, with D hard to call. The CDR3 sequence is 14 residues long. V was shortened by 5 bases and J by 3 bases, with 13 bases between the two germline ends. Germline loops: CDR1 LNHDA, CDR2 SQIVND (reference sequence). The CDR3 nucleotides are TGTGCCAGTAGTGTTCGGACGGTTGAAGAGACCCAGTACTTC. This gives the protein CASSVRTVEETQYF. Full variable domain (outside the CDR3, taken from reference TRBV19 and TRBJ2-5): DGGITQSPKYLFRKEGQNVTLSCEQNLNHDAMYWYRQDPGQGLRLIYYSQIVNDFQKGDIAEGYSVSREKKESFPLTVTSAQKNPTAFYLCASSVRTVEETQYFGPGTRLLVL.

The V and J genes are TRBV7-6 and TRBJ2-7; D is uncertain. CDR3 size: 12 residues. Looked up from germline, CDR1 is SGHVS and CDR2 is FNYEAQ. V was shortened by 4 bases and J by 6 bases, with 10 bases between the two germline ends. The CDR3 DNA reads TGTGCCAGCAGCTCCACAGAGTCCGAGCAGTACTTC. It translates to CASSSTESEQYF.

This clonotype has more than one count but fewer than ten. The rearrangement joins TRBV10-3 to TRBJ2-7, with 11 bases identical to TRBD1. The V gene end was trimmed by 4 bases and the J gene end by 2 bases; junction bases not matched to a gene: 1. The CDR3 consists of 14 residues. Germline-derived CDR1 and CDR2 are ENHRY and SYGVKD. The CDR3 DNA sequence: TGTGCCATCAGTGGGGACAGGGGGACCTACGAGCAGTACTTC. Translating gives CAISGDRGTYEQYF.

This clonotype has just a few counts. This chain connects TRBV5-1 to TRBJ2-7; possibly TRBD2 for D (6 bases). V was pared by 2 bases and J by 4 bases, with 13 bases between. This CDR3 has 14 amino acids. CDR1 SGHRS and CDR2 YFSETQ come from the germline V gene. The CDR3 region is CASSLQLAQYEQYF. The CDR3 DNA reads as TGCGCCAGCAGCTTACAACTAGCACAATACGAGCAGTACTTC.

The rearrangement links TRBV5-8 to TRBJ1-5; D is unclear. There are 15 residues in the CDR3. CDR1 SGHTS and CDR2 YDEGEE come from the germline V gene. Trimming stripped 3 bases from V and 6 bases from J, with 16 bases between. The CDR3 here is CASSSGKGRFQPQHF. The CDR3 DNA reads TGTGCCAGCAGCTCTGGAAAGGGAAGGTTTCAGCCCCAGCATTTT.

The table lists this clonotype with a few counts. This chain connects TRBV29-1 to TRBJ2-5; no firm D call. CDR3 length equals 10 residues. CDR1 SQVTM and CDR2 ANQGSEA come from the germline V gene. With 7 bases removed from V and 4 bases from J, the gap between germline ends came to 7 bases. DNA of the CDR3: TGCAGCGCCCACGGAGAGACCCAGTACTTC. Translating gives CSAHGETQYF. Complete variable domain (other parts from reference TRBV29-1 and TRBJ2-5): SAVISQKPSRDICQRGTSLTIQCQVDSQVTMMFWYRQQPGQSLTLIATANQGSEATYESGFVIDKFPISRPNLTFSTLTVSNMSPEDSSIYLCSAHGETQYFGPGTRLLVL.

This clonotype was counted a few times. The rearrangement uses TRBV5-1 and TRBJ2-7; 8 nucleotides match TRBD2. V lost 5 bases and J lost 6; bases outside the gene matches: 13. Germline V gene sequence: CDR1 SGHRS, CDR2 YFSETQ. CDR3 size: 15 residues. CDR3: CASRSIRAGASEQYF. As DNA, the CDR3 is TGCGCCAGCAGATCGATTCGAGCGGGAGCCTCCGAGCAGTACTTC.

The chain recombines TRBV12-3 or TRBV12-4 with TRBJ2-3; D is unresolved. V shed 3 bases and J shed 2 bases, with 6 bases lying between them. The CDR3 extends over 13 amino acids. CDR3 amino acids: CASSFVYTDTQYF. DNA of the CDR3: TGTGCCAGCAGTTTTGTCTACACAGATACGCAGTATTTT.

The chain has TRBV9 and TRBJ2-2, with a possible D match to TRBD1 (5 bases). The ends were cut back, 4 bases at V and 7 bases at J, with 11 bases in the middle. The CDR3 is made up of 13 amino acids. Germline V gives CDR1 SGDLS, CDR2 YYNGEE. CDR3 sequence: CASSFRVHGELFF. Here the CDR3 DNA reads TGTGCCAGCAGCTTCAGGGTTCACGGGGAGCTGTTTTTT.

CDR3 nucleotide sequence: TGTGCCAGCAGCTTAATGGAGACTAGCGGGGGGGGTTTTGTCAGGTTCTTC. It is translated as CASSLMETSGGGFVRFF. The chain carries TRBV11-2 and TRBJ2-1; 14 nucleotides match TRBD2. The ends lost 2 bases at V and 15 bases at J; junction bases unmatched: 15. The CDR3 is 17 amino acids. Germline V gene lookup returns CDR1 SGHAT and CDR2 FQNNGV. The variable domain in full, completed from reference TRBV11-2 and TRBJ2-1, reads EAGVAQSPRYKIIEKRQSVAFWCNPISGHATLYWYQQILGQGPKLLIQFQNNGVVDDSQLPKDRFSAERLKGVDSTLKIQPAKLEDSAVYLCASSLMETSGGGFVRFFGPGTRLTVL.

This chain uses TRBV7-9 with TRBJ2-1, with 8 bases fitting TRBD2. After removal of 11 bases from V and 7 bases from J, the junction contained 4 bases not matched to a gene. In germline, CDR1 is SEHNR, CDR2 FQNEAQ (reference sequence). The CDR3 consists of 11 residues. The CDR3 region is CASGRENEQFF. In nucleotides, the CDR3 is TGTGCCTCCGGGAGGGAGAATGAGCAGTTCTTC.

The rearrangement joins TRBV12-5 to TRBJ2-4, with D perhaps matching TRBD2 (6 bases). Trimming took 7 bases from V and 0 from J, leaving 13 bases between them. Germline V gene lookup returns CDR1 LGHNT and CDR2 FRNRAP. This CDR3 has 15 amino acids. The CDR3 loop reads CASATGVVAKNIQYF. CDR3 DNA: TGTGCTAGTGCCACGGGGGTGGTAGCCAAAAACATTCAGTACTTC.

The sample holds a few counts of this clonotype. The chain has TRBV20-1 and TRBJ1-4; 8 bases agree with TRBD1. V trimming: 5 bases; J trimming: 6 bases; junction bases outside the gene matches: 8. This CDR3 has 14 amino acids. Per the germline V gene, CDR1 is DFQATT and CDR2 is SNEGSKA (reference sequence). This CDR3 reads CSADPGQVDEKLFF. CDR3 DNA: TGCAGTGCTGACCCGGGACAGGTTGATGAAAAACTGTTTTTT.

This clonotype came up a few times. The chain recombines TRBV29-1 with TRBJ1-2; 8 positions agree with TRBD1. After removal of 5 bases from V and 8 bases from J, the junction contained 7 bases not matched to a gene. Germline V CDR1 and CDR2: SQVTM, ANQGSEA. This CDR3 comprises 12 residues. The CDR3 protein is CSVSTGEHGYTF. CDR3 nucleotides: TGCAGCGTTTCGACAGGGGAACACGGCTACACCTTC.

The gene calls are TRBV7-2 and TRBJ2-4; D is unresolved. The CDR3 spans 11 residues. Trimming left V 2 bases short and J 8 bases short, with 4 bases between. Germline assignment: CDR1 SGHTA and CDR2 FQGNSA. The DNA for the CDR3 is TGTGCCAGCAGCTTATTTTACATTCAGTACTTC. Protein sequence: CASSLFYIQYF. Together with reference TRBV7-2 and TRBJ2-4, the CDR3 gives the full variable domain: GAGVSQSPSNKVTEKGKDVELRCDPISGHTALYWYRQSLGQGLEFLIYFQGNSAPDKSGLPSDRFSAERTGGSVSTLTIQRTQQEDSAVYLCASSLFYIQYFGAGTRLSVL.

In its sample, this clonotype was seen a few times. DNA for the CDR3: TGCGCCAGCAGCCAAGAGGTCGACTCTGAAGCTTTCTTT. This gives the protein CASSQEVDSEAFF. The rearrangement joins TRBV4-3 to TRBJ1-1; D is undetermined. V shed 0 bases and J shed 6 bases, with 8 bases lying between them. Germline CDR1 LGHNA, CDR2 YSLEER. The CDR3 runs to 13 residues.

This chain links TRBV7-2 with TRBJ2-7, with D maybe TRBD2 (7 bases). The V and J ends lost 5 bases and 4 bases respectively, with 24 bases between them. Per the germline V gene, CDR1 is SGHTA and CDR2 is FQGNSA. The CDR3 runs to 17 residues. CDR3 coding DNA: TGTGCCAGCAGCCCTAGGGGGGGACTTCAGGGAGTATACGAGCAGTACTTC. This sequence encodes CASSPRGGLQGVYEQYF. The whole variable domain, remainder taken from reference TRBV7-2 and TRBJ2-7, is GAGVSQSPSNKVTEKGKDVELRCDPISGHTALYWYRQSLGQGLEFLIYFQGNSAPDKSGLPSDRFSAERTGGSVSTLTIQRTQQEDSAVYLCASSPRGGLQGVYEQYFGPGTRLTVT.

The sample holds many counts of this clonotype. The chain combines TRBV20-1 with TRBJ2-3; TRBD2 might be the D (6 bases). Germline CDR1 reads DFQATT; CDR2 reads SNEGSKA (reference sequence). V lost 3 bases and J lost 1, with 11 bases in between. This CDR3 is 14 amino acids long. The CDR3 here is CSASRPGGTDTQYF. DNA for the CDR3: TGCAGTGCTAGTCGCCCGGGAGGCACAGATACGCAGTATTTT.

This clonotype occurred a few times. The chain is built from TRBV6-2 or TRBV6-3 and TRBJ2-3, with unresolved D. Germline V gives CDR1 MNHEY, CDR2 SVGEGT. CDR3 length: 11 amino acids. Trimming cost V 5 bases and J 8 bases, with 8 bases left between them. CDR3 sequence reads: CASSTPVTQYF. CDR3 sequence (DNA): TGTGCCAGCAGTACTCCGGTTACGCAGTATTTT.